A selection of T cell receptor beta chains follows, all from one sample in a study of blood T cell repertoires in COVID-19. The data were produced by immunoSEQ multiplex PCR, yet TCRdb's version contains in-frame clones alone and is incomplete. The sample shows some 400,000 clones, about 90% of them seen only once. Material: peripheral blood. These receptors all come from a man aged 18 to 29 with active or convalescent COVID-19. The CDR3 runs from the conserved cysteine through the conserved F or W. A D gene is named only where the DNA matches it firmly. Expanded clones are given a class, and other clones once, few, many or no size at all.

j_call | d_call | clone_size | v_call | cdr3_nt | cdr3_aa
TRBJ1-2 | . | . | TRBV28 | TGTGCCAGCAGTGCCTCGGCGGGTGGCTACACCTTC | CASSASAGGYTF
TRBJ2-6 | . | . | TRBV6-2/TRBV6-3 | TGTGCCAGCAGTCCAGTATCCCGGCGGTGGGCCAACGTCCTGACTTTC | CASSPVSRRWANVLTF
TRBJ1-1 | . | once | TRBV7-9 | TGTGCCAGCAGCCCCCCCCGTGAGGGTTGGCTCGCTGAAGCTTTCTTT | CASSPPREGWLAEAFF
TRBJ1-5 | TRBD1 | once | TRBV4-3 | TGCGCCAGCAGCCGGGACAGGAACAATCAGCCCCAGCATTTT | CASSRDRNNQPQHF
TRBJ1-2 | . | few | TRBV18 | TGTGCCAGCTCTCCCGAGGGAGGGCCTGTCTATGGCTACACCTTC | CASSPEGGPVYGYTF
TRBJ2-3 | . | . | TRBV5-1 | TGCGCCAGCAGCTTGAAGCGGAGAGACACAGATACGCAGTATTTT | CASSLKRRDTDTQYF
TRBJ2-7 | TRBD2 | . | TRBV14 | TGTGCCAGCAGTCTCTTAGCGGGATCCTTCTACGAGCAGTACTTC | CASSLLAGSFYEQYF
TRBJ2-7 | . | . | TRBV6-2/TRBV6-3 | TGTGCCAGCAGTTACTTTACCCCGGAGGGTGAGCAGTACTTC | CASSYFTPEGEQYF
TRBJ2-6 | TRBD1 | . | TRBV18 | TGTGCCAGCTCACCAAGTTTAGGACAGGCCCCAGGGGGGGCCAACGTCCTGACTTTC | CASSPSLGQAPGGANVLTF
TRBJ1-2 | . | . | TRBV2 | TGTGCCAGCAGTGACGCGGGAGTTTTCTATGGCTACACCTTC | CASSDAGVFYGYTF
TRBJ1-2 | . | . | TRBV28 | TGTGCCAGCAGTTTATGGGGGCCCAACTATGGCTACACCTTC | CASSLWGPNYGYTF
TRBJ2-1 | TRBD2 | . | TRBV19 | TGTGCCAGTAGTCCGTGGCGGGACGTTTGGACTAGCGGGAGGGTCCCAGGCTCCTACAATGAGCAGTTCTTC | CASSPWRDVWTSGRVPGSYNEQFF
TRBJ1-4 | . | . | TRBV12-3/TRBV12-4 | TGTGCCAGCAGCCCTGGAGGTGAAAAACTGTTTTTT | CASSPGGEKLFF
TRBJ2-7 | TRBD1 | . | TRBV11-1 | TGTGCCAGCAGCTTAGAGACAGGGGGCTTTGTCAACGAGCAGTACTTC | CASSLETGGFVNEQYF
TRBJ2-7 | TRBD2 | . | TRBV3-1/TRBV3-2 | TGTGCCAGCAGCCGACTAGGACTAGCGGTAGAGCAGTACTTC | CASSRLGLAVEQYF
TRBJ2-7 | TRBD1 | . | TRBV2 | TGTGCCAGCAGTAGAAGGGACAGCCAAAACTCCTACGAGCAGTACTTC | CASSRRDSQNSYEQYF
TRBJ2-7 | TRBD2 | once | TRBV28 | TGTGCCAGCACCATGTCCGGGAGGAGGTACTCCTACGAGCAGTACTTC | CASTMSGRRYSYEQYF
TRBJ2-3 | TRBD2 | . | TRBV27 | TGTGCCAGCAGTTTACGGCTAGCGGGGGGCACAGATACGCAGTATTTT | CASSLRLAGGTDTQYF
TRBJ2-7 | . | . | TRBV3-1/TRBV3-2 | TGTGCCAGCAGCCAAGTAATTGGAAACAGGAGCTCCTACGAGCAGTACTTC | CASSQVIGNRSSYEQYF
TRBJ1-2 | TRBD1 | . | TRBV4-3 | TGCGCCAGCAGCCAAACAGGGGCGGGGGGCTACACCTTC | CASSQTGAGGYTF
TRBJ2-1 | TRBD2 | . | TRBV4-3 | TGCGCCAGCAGCCAAGATTTGGGAAGGGCTAGCGGGGTCTACAATGAGCAGTTCTTC | CASSQDLGRASGVYNEQFF
TRBJ2-7 | . | once | TRBV5-1 | TGCGCCAGCAGCTTCTCTGGACTTAGCTACGAGCAGTACTTC | CASSFSGLSYEQYF
TRBJ2-3 | . | . | TRBV5-1 | TGCGCCACGCAGGTTACGGGAACAGATACGCAGTATTTT | CATQVTGTDTQYF
TRBJ1-1 | . | . | TRBV10-3 | TGTGCCCCCATGGACAGATTAATCATGAACACTGAAGCTTTCTTT | CAPMDRLIMNTEAFF
TRBJ2-5 | TRBD2 | . | TRBV9 | TGTGCCAGCAGCGTAGAAGGCGGGAGTGTAGGGACCCAGTACTTC | CASSVEGGSVGTQYF
TRBJ2-7 | TRBD2 | once | TRBV6-6 | TGTGCCAGCAGTCGAGGGGGCTGGACTAGCGCCTCCTACGAGCAGTACTTC | CASSRGGWTSASYEQYF
TRBJ2-1 | TRBD2 | . | TRBV27 | TGTGCCAGCAGGAGAGAAGCGGGGAACAATGAGCAGTTCTTC | CASRREAGNNEQFF
TRBJ1-4 | . | . | TRBV18 | TGTGCCAGCTCTACTGCAGGGGCGTTTAGTGAAAAACTGTTTTTT | CASSTAGAFSEKLFF
TRBJ1-2 | TRBD1 | . | TRBV7-3 | TGTGCCAGCAGCTTAACAGGGGGCGCGGGTGGCTACACCTTC | CASSLTGGAGGYTF
TRBJ2-7 | TRBD2 | . | TRBV10-3 | TGTGCCATCAGTGATTTAGCGGGAGGGCGTTCCTACGAGCAGTACTTC | CAISDLAGGRSYEQYF
TRBJ2-1 | TRBD2 | . | TRBV7-3 | TGTGCCAGCAGGGGACTAGCGGGAACGAATGAGCAGTTCTTC | CASRGLAGTNEQFF
TRBJ2-6 | TRBD1 | . | TRBV19 | TGTGCCAGTAGTCTCGGACAGGGGGCTTCTGGGGCCAACGTGCTGACTTTC | CASSLGQGASGANVLTF
TRBJ1-1 | TRBD1 | . | TRBV2 | TGTGCCAGCATCCCCTCTCCCTGGGACAGCGGGTCCCACACTGAAGCTTTCTTT | CASIPSPWDSGSHTEAFF
TRBJ1-2 | TRBD1 | . | TRBV14 | TGTGCCAGCAGCCACCGGACAGGGGGCACTAACTATGGCTACACCTTC | CASSHRTGGTNYGYTF
TRBJ1-2 | TRBD1 | once | TRBV9 | TGTGCCAGCAGCGGAGGACAGGGTCTAGGCTATGGCTACACCTTC | CASSGGQGLGYGYTF
TRBJ2-5 | . | . | TRBV6-2/TRBV6-3 | TGTGCCAGCAGCCCACAGTACCAAGAGACCCAGTACTTC | CASSPQYQETQYF
TRBJ1-4 | TRBD1 | . | TRBV4-3 | TGCGCCAGCAGCCAAGAGGGACAGACCTTTGAAAAACTGTTTTTT | CASSQEGQTFEKLFF
TRBJ2-7 | . | few | TRBV28 | TGTGCCAGCCTGGGGGCTCAGGCAGGGTCCTACGAGCAGTACTTC | CASLGAQAGSYEQYF
TRBJ2-7 | TRBD1 | . | TRBV14 | TGTGCCAGCAGCCAGGCAGGGGGCCCCCCCTACGAGCAGTACTTC | CASSQAGGPPYEQYF
TRBJ1-1 | . | . | TRBV12-3/TRBV12-4 | TGTGCCAGCGGTTCCCGGAGGGACACTGAAGCTTTCTTT | CASGSRRDTEAFF
TRBJ1-1 | . | once | TRBV27 | TGTGCCAGCAGTTTATTTGGGAGGACTGAAGCTTTCTTT | CASSLFGRTEAFF
TRBJ1-4 | TRBD1 | once | TRBV30 | TGTGCCTGGAGTCCCGGCAGGGGGAAGGGTGAAAAACTGTTTTTT | CAWSPGRGKGEKLFF
TRBJ2-1 | TRBD2 | . | TRBV4-3 | TGCGCCAGCAGCCACAAATCGGCTAGCGGGTACAATGAGCAGTTCTTC | CASSHKSASGYNEQFF
TRBJ1-1 | . | few | TRBV7-2 | TGTGCCAGCACCTATGGGGGGAGGACTGAAGCTTTCTTT | CASTYGGRTEAFF
TRBJ2-1 | TRBD2 | . | TRBV24-1 | TGTGCCACCAGTGATTTGTCTTGGACTAGCGGAAAGAACCCCAATGAGCAGTTCTTC | CATSDLSWTSGKNPNEQFF
TRBJ1-6 | . | few | TRBV27 | TGTGCCAGCAGTTTCTCTCAGTTAAGGCGAGGGCCCCTCCACTTT | CASSFSQLRRGPLHF
TRBJ1-1 | . | once | TRBV6-5 | TGTGCCACCAAAGGAGACCTGAACACTGAAGCTTTCTTT | CATKGDLNTEAFF